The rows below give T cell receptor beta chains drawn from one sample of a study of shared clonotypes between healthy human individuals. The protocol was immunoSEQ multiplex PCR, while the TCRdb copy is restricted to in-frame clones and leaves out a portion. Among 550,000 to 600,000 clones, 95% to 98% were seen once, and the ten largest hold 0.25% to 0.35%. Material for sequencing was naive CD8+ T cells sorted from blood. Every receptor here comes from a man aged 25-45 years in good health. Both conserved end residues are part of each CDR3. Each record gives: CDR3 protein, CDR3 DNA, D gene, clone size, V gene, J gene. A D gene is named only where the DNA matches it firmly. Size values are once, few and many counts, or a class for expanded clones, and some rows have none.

CDR3: CASRSTGFNEQFF; DNA: TGTGCCAGCAGGTCGACAGGGTTCAATGAGCAGTTCTTC; D: TRBD1; size: NA; V: TRBV27; J: TRBJ2-1
CDR3: CSVGSSGTYNEQFF; DNA: TGCAGCGTTGGTTCTAGCGGAACCTACAATGAGCAGTTCTTC; D: TRBD2; size: NA; V: TRBV29-1; J: TRBJ2-1
CDR3: CASSPTGGGSYEQYF; DNA: TGCGCCAGCAGCCCGACTGGGGGTGGCTCCTACGAGCAGTACTTC; D: NA; size: once; V: TRBV4-3; J: TRBJ2-7
CDR3: CASSPPRGSYEQYF; DNA: TGTGCCAGCAGCCCCCCACGGGGGTCCTACGAGCAGTACTTC; D: NA; size: NA; V: TRBV28; J: TRBJ2-7
CDR3: CASSRLAGEHNEQFF; DNA: TGTGCCAGCAGCCGGCTAGCGGGAGAGCACAATGAGCAGTTCTTC; D: TRBD2; size: NA; V: TRBV7-8; J: TRBJ2-1
CDR3: CASSAIRQGALHEQYF; DNA: TGTGCCAGCAGTGCCATAAGACAGGGGGCTCTCCACGAGCAGTACTTC; D: TRBD1; size: NA; V: TRBV28; J: TRBJ2-7
CDR3: CASSAGTGSFLGTDTQYF; DNA: TGTGCCAGCAGTGCGGGGACAGGGAGCTTCTTGGGGACAGATACGCAGTATTTT; D: TRBD1; size: NA; V: TRBV28; J: TRBJ2-3
CDR3: CASSSGLAGVTDTQYF; DNA: TGTGCCAGCAGTTCCGGACTAGCGGGAGTAACAGATACGCAGTATTTT; D: TRBD2; size: NA; V: TRBV6-5; J: TRBJ2-3
CDR3: CSTVREQYF; DNA: TGCAGTACAGTCCGGGAGCAGTACTTC; D: NA; size: NA; V: TRBV20-1; J: TRBJ2-7
CDR3: CSALTQGAAFF; DNA: TGCAGTGCCCTGACACAGGGCGCAGCTTTCTTT; D: NA; size: NA; V: TRBV20-1; J: TRBJ1-1
CDR3: CASSQEGVTSTYEQYF; DNA: TGCGCCAGCAGCCAAGAAGGCGTTACGAGCACCTACGAGCAGTACTTC; D: NA; size: NA; V: TRBV4-1; J: TRBJ2-7
CDR3: CASSTRTSGVNEQFF; DNA: TGCGCCAGCAGCACACGGACTAGCGGTGTCAATGAGCAGTTCTTC; D: TRBD2; size: NA; V: TRBV5-1; J: TRBJ2-1
CDR3: CASSRWQGPTDTQYF; DNA: TGTGCCAGCAGCAGGTGGCAGGGACCCACAGATACGCAGTATTTT; D: NA; size: NA; V: TRBV6-6; J: TRBJ2-3
CDR3: CASNLRGPANYGYTF; DNA: TGTGCCAGCAACCTAAGGGGGCCAGCTAACTATGGCTACACCTTC; D: TRBD1; size: NA; V: TRBV2; J: TRBJ1-2
CDR3: CASSFTGTGSSGELFF; DNA: TGTGCCAGCAGTTTTACCGGGACAGGGTCTTCCGGGGAGCTGTTTTTT; D: TRBD1; size: once; V: TRBV27; J: TRBJ2-2
CDR3: CASRRSGSGPQHF; DNA: TGTGCCAGCAGGAGATCAGGGTCGGGGCCCCAGCATTTT; D: NA; size: NA; V: TRBV27; J: TRBJ1-5
CDR3: CASSSGTSGSNEQFF; DNA: TGTGCCAGCAGTAGCGGGACTAGCGGGAGTAATGAGCAGTTCTTC; D: TRBD2; size: NA; V: TRBV27; J: TRBJ2-1
CDR3: CASSLEPVTYEQYF; DNA: TGCGCCAGCAGCTTGGAACCAGTTACCTACGAGCAGTACTTC; D: NA; size: NA; V: TRBV5-1; J: TRBJ2-7
CDR3: CAILHSTSEQFF; DNA: TGTGCGATCCTCCATTCTACCTCTGAGCAGTTCTTC; D: NA; size: NA; V: TRBV11-2; J: TRBJ2-1
CDR3: CATSRDVQGRYTGELFF; DNA: TGTGCCACCAGCAGAGATGTTCAGGGGCGGTACACCGGGGAGCTGTTTTTT; D: NA; size: NA; V: TRBV15; J: TRBJ2-2
CDR3: CASSLPGLAGGPYEQYF; DNA: TGTGCCAGCAGCTTACCGGGACTAGCGGGAGGGCCGTACGAGCAGTACTTC; D: TRBD2; size: NA; V: TRBV5-5; J: TRBJ2-7
CDR3: CAISERDRGSYEQYF; DNA: TGTGCCATCAGTGAAAGGGACAGGGGTTCCTACGAGCAGTACTTC; D: TRBD1; size: NA; V: TRBV10-3; J: TRBJ2-7
CDR3: CASSSLRTGRNTGELFF; DNA: TGTGCCAGCAGTTCTCTCCGGACAGGGAGGAACACCGGGGAGCTGTTTTTT; D: TRBD1; size: NA; V: TRBV27; J: TRBJ2-2